This T cell receptor beta chain was captured by sequencing in a study of CD8 T cells in ankylosing spondylitis. The CDR3 totals 13 residues. Trimming took off 5 bases at V and 10 bases at J, with 18 bases between the two ends. Germline V lookup: CDR1 SGHTA, CDR2 FQGNSA. Construction of TCR beta libraries was performed using quantitative 5'-RACE with molecular barcodes. TCRdb called the 5' RACE reads again in MiXCR, with one record for every CDR3 protein. The sample lists hundreds of thousands of distinct CDR3 sequences; roughly 10% were seen once. In this sample, this clonotype turned up a few times. Its antigen is as yet unknown. Overall study findings and caveats: Clones that were linked to disease were CD8+ and were relatively rare in peripheral blood. In the blood and synovial fluid of reactive arthritis, some motif variants had been previously reported. The clones that were linked to disease were reported to be significantly enriched in matched synovial fluid samples from ankylosing spondylitis patients. There was a TCR beta motif, made of several highly homologous variants, that appeared characteristic of ankylosing spondylitis blood.

The sequenced sample consisted of blood, either unsorted or a sorted T cell fraction (not recorded which). The genes are TRBV7-2 and TRBJ2-7; D possibly corresponds to TRBD1 (6 bases). The TCR sequence derives from a male donor with ankylosing spondylitis. The CDR3 region has the DNA TGTGCCAGCAGCGGACGGGACACCGTCCTTCAGTACTTC. It yields the protein CASSGRDTVLQYF.